Listed below are T cell receptor beta chains from one sample, sequenced in a study of blood T cell repertoires in COVID-19. This table comes from immunoSEQ multiplex PCR, and its TCRdb copy is limited to in-frame clones, with some not included. The table includes around 76,000 clones, about four fifths detected once. Specimen: peripheral blood. The receptors were sampled from a woman older than 75 with active or convalescent COVID-19. CDR3s leave out the opening cysteine and the closing phenylalanine or tryptophan. The order of the fields is V gene, CDR3 protein.

TRBV9,ASSVGDYRGAGNTIY
TRBV19,ASIPRGKDQPQH
TRBV30,AWSGQGDSEAF
TRBV3-1/TRBV3-2,ASSQLDSFEAF
TRBV19,ASSSEFYNEQF
TRBV28,ASSPGGRESWQF
TRBV24-1,ATSDLLFPREDT
TRBV6-2/TRBV6-3,ASSYSTGGSYNSPLH
TRBV11-3,ASSLGPRETQY
TRBV15,ATSRGQGKEETQY
TRBV6-5,ASSFGAGDQPQH
TRBV6-6,ASSYQTGTGDQPQH
TRBV4-1,ASSDVPGANEKLF
TRBV6-5,ASRNGGGSQPQH
TRBV7-2,ASSLDRVDNYGYT
TRBV7-9,ASSSGQGRQETQY
TRBV7-6,ASSRGQANEQY
TRBV19,ASSSQTSGRTGELF
TRBV11-2,ASSSAGTSVGETQY
TRBV15,ATSRAQGARQETQY
TRBV27,ASSLLYPDYPGDTEAF
TRBV5-1,ASSLESGGIDEQY
TRBV30,AWSVQVRGRYEQY
TRBV6-4,ASPPMDRTNYGYT
TRBV7-2,ASSPDRGPGEKLF
TRBV6-2/TRBV6-3,ASSFGQGMTEAF
TRBV19,ASSALESQETQY
TRBV10-1,ASSATGSAEAF
TRBV5-1,ASSLVQGYNYGYT
TRBV9,ASSVTGGREKLF
TRBV7-2,ASSGSSNTGELF
TRBV11-3,ASSFYFRGPGDTEAF
TRBV15,ATSTGTGPTDTQY
TRBV6-5,ASRQTGGNGELF
TRBV4-3,ASSQGSLGELF
TRBV5-8,ASSLGTQTGQPQH
TRBV5-6,ASSRTGGTEAF
TRBV28,ASSTRVGEQY
TRBV19,ASTVDPGGYT
TRBV4-3,ASSQDIRGDTQY
TRBV5-5,ASSANTFPGNEQF
TRBV7-3,ASSRANTGELF
TRBV7-2,ASSPGLAWVTQY
TRBV11-2,ASSPVFGNTEAF
TRBV7-3,ASSSGLAGATGELF